The 11 T cell receptor beta chains below all came from one sample that was sequenced in a study of T cells in Graves' hyperthyroidism and ophthalmopathy. RNA transcripts provided the source from which TCR beta CDR3 regions were amplified. The TCR CDR3 was amplified in a first-round RT-PCR using the HTBI primer set. One entry per CDR3 protein results from TCRdb running MiXCR on the multiplex PCR reads. In the table there are some 570,000 distinct CDR3 sequences, 15% to 20% of which are singletons. What was sequenced was blood. These TCRs come from a young woman with Graves' ophthalmopathy.

This clonotype was observed at least ten times. J is TRBJ2-1 and V is TRBV9, with TRBD2 matching 13 bases. With V trimmed by 2 bases and J by 4 bases, 0 bases remained unmatched. Germline values: CDR1 SGDLS, CDR2 YYNGEE. The CDR3 is made up of 15 amino acids. The CDR3 DNA follows: TGTGCCAGCAGCGTGGGACTAGCGGGATACAATGAGCAGTTCTTC. It translates to CASSVGLAGYNEQFF.

In this sample, this clonotype turned up a few times. The CDR3 DNA is TGCGCCAGCAGACAGGGTCGGCAGGGAGAGACCCAGTACTTC. Translating it yields CASRQGRQGETQYF. The chain couples TRBV5-1 to TRBJ2-5; a weak D match, TRBD1 (6 bases). CDR3 length equals 14 residues. V shed 5 bases and J shed 4 bases, with 15 bases lying between them. Per germline, CDR1 SGHRS and CDR2 YFSETQ.

Comment on this clonotype: Since a much larger clone is just one base distant, this may be a read error. The chain combines TRBV20-1 with TRBJ2-7; D may be TRBD1 (5 bases). The germline gives CDR1 DFQATT, CDR2 SNEGSKA (reference sequence). CDR3 size: 12 residues. As DNA, the CDR3 is TGCACTCGCGGATCCGTAGGGGACGAGCAGTACTTC. It yields the protein CTRGSVGDEQYF.

The rearrangement links TRBV29-1 to TRBJ1-2, with 10 bases fitting TRBD1. The CDR3 length is 16 residues. V lost 6 bases and J lost 2; bases outside the gene matches: 12. The germline CDR1 and CDR2 sequences are SQVTM and ANQGSEA. CDR3 loop: CSVTSRDRGPNYGYTF. The CDR3 coding sequence is TGCAGCGTAACATCAAGGGACAGGGGTCCCAACTATGGCTACACCTTC.

This clonotype was seen a handful of times. This chain connects TRBV7-3 to TRBJ2-1; D remains ambiguous. Per germline, CDR1 SGHTA and CDR2 FQGTGA. This CDR3 is 16 amino acids long. Trimming took 6 bases from V and 0 from J, leaving 15 bases between them. This CDR3 is CASRSDPSSSYNEQFF. DNA of the CDR3: TGTGCCAGCAGATCGGACCCTTCGAGCTCCTACAATGAGCAGTTCTTC.

This clonotype was counted at least ten times. V usage is TRBV3-1 and J usage is TRBJ1-4, with a tentative D call TRBD1 (6 bases). Germline V CDR1 and CDR2: LGHDT, YNNKEL (reference sequence). The CDR3 contains 16 residues. The germline V and J ends were trimmed by 0 bases and 2 bases, with 10 bases remaining between them. CDR3 coding DNA: TGTGCCAGCAGCCAAGATCGAGGGGGGACTAATGAAAAACTGTTTTTT. The encoded protein is CASSQDRGGTNEKLFF.

This clonotype was recorded a few times. The rearrangement joins TRBV10-3 to TRBJ2-5; D not resolved. The CDR3 runs to 16 residues. V was shortened by 2 bases and J by 5 bases, with 18 bases between the two germline ends. Germline CDR1 is ENHRY and CDR2 is SYGVKD. The CDR3 here is CAISETPDFGRETQYF. As DNA, the CDR3 is TGTGCCATCAGTGAGACACCTGATTTTGGCCGGGAGACCCAGTACTTC.

There are many counts of this clonotype. The chain recombines TRBV12-3 or TRBV12-4 with TRBJ2-1; perhaps TRBD1 as D (5 bases). This CDR3 has 13 amino acids. V shed 5 bases and J shed 6 bases, with 11 bases lying between them. The CDR3 here is CASSNQGFNEQFF. The CDR3 DNA reads TGTGCCAGCAGTAACCAGGGTTTCAATGAGCAGTTCTTC.

This clonotype was seen only a few times. This sequence joins TRBV6-1 and TRBJ1-3, with TRBD1 identical over 9 bases. V gave up 7 bases and J gave up 0 bases; unmatched junction bases: 13. Per germline, CDR1 MNHNS and CDR2 SASEGT. The CDR3 is 18 amino acids. The CDR3 DNA sequence: TGTGCCAGCAATCTATACTCCGGGACAGGGAGCTCTGGAAACACCATATATTTT. Residues: CASNLYSGTGSSGNTIYF.

V and J are TRBV9 and TRBJ2-3; 8 bases align to TRBD1. V lost 2 bases and J lost 4; bases outside the gene matches: 6. Germline CDR1 reads SGDLS; CDR2 reads YYNGEE. The CDR3 runs to 15 residues. CDR3 amino acids: CASSVGQALADTQYF. In DNA form, the CDR3 reads TGTGCCAGCAGCGTGGGACAGGCTCTCGCAGATACGCAGTATTTT. Full variable domain (rest looked up from reference TRBV9 and TRBJ2-3): DSGVTQTPKHLITATGQRVTLRCSPRSGDLSVYWYQQSLDQGLQFLIQYYNGEERAKGNILERFSAQQFPDLHSELNLSSLELGDSALYFCASSVGQALADTQYFGPGTRLTVL.

This clonotype showed up many times. The V and J genes are TRBV7-9 and TRBJ1-2; possible D gene TRBD1, 5 bases. Germline CDR1 is SEHNR and CDR2 is FQNEAQ (reference sequence). V lost 1 base to trimming and J lost 2 bases, with 11 bases between them. There are 15 residues in the CDR3. The chain's CDR3 is CASSLGGARNYGYTF. For the CDR3, the DNA is TGTGCCAGCAGCTTAGGCGGGGCCAGGAACTATGGCTACACCTTC.